The 2 T cell receptor beta chains reported below all come from one sample, sequenced in a study of blood T cell repertoires in COVID-19. Sequencing was performed with immunoSEQ multiplex PCR; in TCRdb, only in-frame clones are kept and a portion is missing. The sample has hundreds of thousands of clones, around 87% seen once; the top ten hold approximately 2.4%. The sequenced sample consisted of peripheral blood. The origin of the receptors is a woman in her fifties or sixties with COVID-19, enrolled during active disease.

V and J are TRBV19 and TRBJ1-5; a weak D match, TRBD1 (6 bases). Germline loops: CDR1 LNHDA, CDR2 SQIVND (reference sequence). Trimming shortened V by 7 bases and J by 4 bases, and 11 bases separated the two germline ends. The CDR3 spans 13 residues. Here the CDR3 reads CASTRTVNQPQHF. The DNA of the CDR3 is TGTGCCAGTACGCGGACAGTTAATCAGCCCCAGCATTTT.

The CDR3 coding sequence is TGTGCCAGCAGCTTACTAGCGGGGATCGGTGAGCAGTTCTTC. Translation: CASSLLAGIGEQFF. The chain recombines TRBV7-9 with TRBJ2-1; 9 bases are a match to TRBD2. Germline-derived CDR1 and CDR2 are SEHNR and FQNEAQ (reference sequence). The V segment lost 2 bases and the J segment 9 bases; nucleotides outside the gene matches: 5. The CDR3 spans 14 residues.